This TCR beta chain was retrieved from a study of blood T cell repertoires in COVID-19. The repertoire was sequenced with immunoSEQ multiplex PCR; TCRdb's copy has only in-frame clones and lacks some. The profile shows about 64,000 clones, 65% to 90% of them singletons. Sample: peripheral blood. This TCR was sampled from a woman aged 55-70 years with acute or convalescent COVID-19.

The CDR3 reads CASSIAQGLPYEQYF. CDR3 nucleotide sequence: TGTGCCAGTAGTATAGCCCAGGGTCTCCCTTACGAGCAGTACTTC. The chain combines TRBV19 with TRBJ2-7; D perhaps matches TRBD1 (5 bases). This CDR3 is built from 15 residues. V was pared by 1 base and J by 4 bases, with 14 bases between. The germline V gene encodes CDR1 LNHDA and CDR2 SQIVND (reference sequence).